This record looks at one TCR beta chain sequence and its context. No antigen is known for it. After autologous stem cell transplantation all patients relapsed, and prior brentuximab vedotin exposure differed between cohorts. These data come from a study of PD-1 blockade in classical Hodgkin lymphoma. Study-wide findings and caveats: Why repertoires differed is undefined; disease activity or prior therapy possibly contributed. The study reported lower baseline TCR diversity in newly diagnosed patients than in healthy donors.

Generated by immunoSEQ multiplex PCR, the TCRdb table keeps only in-frame clones and is missing some. The sample holds roughly 70,000 clones, 60% to 80% seen once. This CDR3 has 13 amino acids. CDR1 is MDHEN, CDR2 SYDVKM, per germline. Trimming removed 5 bases from V and 6 bases from J; junction bases left unmatched: 5. The clonotype was recovered from a human donor with classical Hodgkin lymphoma. J is TRBJ1-2 and V is TRBV28; 8 nucleotides line up with TRBD1. Specimen: peripheral blood mononuclear cells (PBMCs), collected before the second cycle of nivolumab. For the CDR3, the DNA is TGTGCCAGCAGTCGGACAGGGTGGGATGGCTACACCTTC. Amino acid sequence: CASSRTGWDGYTF.